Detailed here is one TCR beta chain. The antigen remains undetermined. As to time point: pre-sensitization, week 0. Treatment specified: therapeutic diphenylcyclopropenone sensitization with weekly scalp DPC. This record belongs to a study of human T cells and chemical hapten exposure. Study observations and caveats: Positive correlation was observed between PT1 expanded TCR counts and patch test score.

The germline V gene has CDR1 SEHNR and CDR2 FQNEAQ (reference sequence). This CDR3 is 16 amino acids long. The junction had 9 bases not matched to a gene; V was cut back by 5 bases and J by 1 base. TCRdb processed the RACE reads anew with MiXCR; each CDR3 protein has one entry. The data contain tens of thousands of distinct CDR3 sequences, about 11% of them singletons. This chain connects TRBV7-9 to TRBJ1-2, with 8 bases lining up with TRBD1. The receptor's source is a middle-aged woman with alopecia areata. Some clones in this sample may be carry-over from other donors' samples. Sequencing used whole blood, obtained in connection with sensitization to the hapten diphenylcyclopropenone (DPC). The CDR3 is CASSPNTGGINYGYTF. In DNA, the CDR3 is TGTGCCAGCAGCCCGAACACAGGGGGGATTAACTATGGCTACACCTTC.